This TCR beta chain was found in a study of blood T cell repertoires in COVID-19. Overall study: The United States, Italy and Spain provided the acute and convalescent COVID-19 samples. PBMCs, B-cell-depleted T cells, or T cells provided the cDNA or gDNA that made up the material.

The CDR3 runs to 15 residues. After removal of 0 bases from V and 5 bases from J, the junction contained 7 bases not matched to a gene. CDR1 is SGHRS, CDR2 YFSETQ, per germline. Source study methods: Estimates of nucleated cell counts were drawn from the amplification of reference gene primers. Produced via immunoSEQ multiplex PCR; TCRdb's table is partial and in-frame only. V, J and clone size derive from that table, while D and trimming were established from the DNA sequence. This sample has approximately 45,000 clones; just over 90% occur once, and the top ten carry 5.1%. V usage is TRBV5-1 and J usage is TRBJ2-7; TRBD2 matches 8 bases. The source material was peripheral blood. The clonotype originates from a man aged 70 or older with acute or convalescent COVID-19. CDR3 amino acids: CASSLDVSGANEQYF. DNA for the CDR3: TGCGCCAGCAGCTTGGATGTTAGCGGGGCTAACGAGCAGTACTTC.